This TCR beta chain came from a study of T cells expressing NK-cell markers. TCRdb processed the 5' RACE reads again and assigns one entry to each CDR3 protein, with no DNA. The table lists around 380,000 distinct CDR3 sequences. Germline loops: CDR1 SGHTA, CDR2 FQGNSA. There are 16 residues in the CDR3. V and J are TRBV7-2 and TRBJ2-1; TCRdb proposes TRBD1, but this gene call is untestable without DNA. The sequence was obtained from a woman aged 45 to 65 in good health. What was sequenced was blood T cells: a sorted CD56 or NKG2C T cell subset, CD4+ or CD8+ T cells, or bulk PBMC T cells (not recorded which). The chain's CDR3 is CASSLKGGPSYNEQFF.